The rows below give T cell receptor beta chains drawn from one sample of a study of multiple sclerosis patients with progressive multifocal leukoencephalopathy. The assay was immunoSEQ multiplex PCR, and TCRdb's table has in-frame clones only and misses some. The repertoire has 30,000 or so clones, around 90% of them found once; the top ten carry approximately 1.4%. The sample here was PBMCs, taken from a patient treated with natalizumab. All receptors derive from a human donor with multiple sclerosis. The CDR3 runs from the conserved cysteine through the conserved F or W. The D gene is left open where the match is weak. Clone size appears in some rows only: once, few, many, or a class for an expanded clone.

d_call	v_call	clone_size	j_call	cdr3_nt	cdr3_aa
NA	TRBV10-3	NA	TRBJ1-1	TGTGCCACCAGGGGCGGGGAGACTGAAGCTTTCTTT	CATRGGETEAFF
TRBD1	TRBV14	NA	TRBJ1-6	TGTGCCAGCAGCCGGACAGGTCGGAATTCACCCCTCCACTTT	CASSRTGRNSPLHF
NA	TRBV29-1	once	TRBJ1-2	TGCAGCGTTGAAGTCGATTGGCCCGGCTACACCTTC	CSVEVDWPGYTF
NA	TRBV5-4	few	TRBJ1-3	TGTGCCAGCAGCTTGCAGCCCGACTCTGGAAACACCATATATTTT	CASSLQPDSGNTIYF
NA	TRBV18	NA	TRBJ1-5	TGTGCCAGCTCACCCGATTGGGGTAGCAATCAGCCCCAGCATTTT	CASSPDWGSNQPQHF
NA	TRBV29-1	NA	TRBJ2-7	TGCAGCGTTGTAACAGGGAGTTCCTACGAGCAGTACTTC	CSVVTGSSYEQYF
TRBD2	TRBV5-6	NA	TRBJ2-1	TGTGCCAGCAGCTTCCCGGGACTAGCGGGGGGTGGTGAGCAGTTCTTC	CASSFPGLAGGGEQFF
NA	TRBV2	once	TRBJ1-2	TGTGCCAGCATTCCCCAGGCCTCTAACTATGGCTACACCTTC	CASIPQASNYGYTF
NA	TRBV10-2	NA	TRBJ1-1	TGCGCCAGCACAAGAGGGGACACTGAAGCTTTCTTT	CASTRGDTEAFF
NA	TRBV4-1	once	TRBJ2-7	TGCGCCAGCAGCCCCACTCAGGGTAGCGACGAGCAGTACTTC	CASSPTQGSDEQYF
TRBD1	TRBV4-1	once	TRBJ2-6	TGCGCCAGCAGCCAAGAGGACAGGGCCCTTCTTGTTGGGGCCAACGTCCTGACTTTC	CASSQEDRALLVGANVLTF
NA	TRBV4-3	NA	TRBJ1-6	TGCGCCAGCAGCCAAGTCGCCCCAGTTGGCTACTCCTATAATTCACCCCTCCACTTT	CASSQVAPVGYSYNSPLHF
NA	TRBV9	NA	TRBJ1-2	TGTGCCAGCAGCGTAGAGCCCAGTTATAACTATGGCTACACCTTC	CASSVEPSYNYGYTF
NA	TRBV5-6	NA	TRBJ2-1	TGTGCCAGCAGCTTGGGGGACCTTTACAATGAGCAGTTCTTC	CASSLGDLYNEQFF
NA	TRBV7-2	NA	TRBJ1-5	TGTGCCAGCAGCTGGCGGGGCAATCAGCCCCAGCATTTT	CASSWRGNQPQHF
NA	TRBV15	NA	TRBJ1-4	TGTGCCACCGCGCGGGAGATGGAGACTAATGAAAAACTGTTTTTT	CATAREMETNEKLFF
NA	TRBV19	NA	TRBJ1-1	TGTGCCAGTAGAGTTCAGGGGCTGTACACTGAAGCTTTCTTT	CASRVQGLYTEAFF
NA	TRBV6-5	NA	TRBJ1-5	TGTGCCAGCAGTCCGGGGGGTAGCAATCAGCCCCAGCATTTT	CASSPGGSNQPQHF
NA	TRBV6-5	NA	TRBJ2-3	TGTGCCAGCAGTTACGGGACGGATAGCACAGATACGCAGTATTTT	CASSYGTDSTDTQYF
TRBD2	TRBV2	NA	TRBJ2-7	TGTGCCAGCAGTGAACCATGGACTAGCGGGGGGCAAAGCTCCTACGAGCAGTACTTC	CASSEPWTSGGQSSYEQYF
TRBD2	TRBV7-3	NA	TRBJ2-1	TGTGCCAGCAGCTCAGCGGGGACGGCCTACAATGAGCAGTTCTTC	CASSSAGTAYNEQFF
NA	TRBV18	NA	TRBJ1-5	TGTGCCAGCCATGGGGGACACAGGGATCAGCCCCAGCATTTT	CASHGGHRDQPQHF
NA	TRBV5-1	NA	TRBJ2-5	TGCGCCAGCAGCGCGGAGTTGCGATCGACCCAGTACTTC	CASSAELRSTQYF
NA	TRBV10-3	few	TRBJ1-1	TGTGCCATCAGATCTTACCGGGACGAAGCTTTCTTT	CAIRSYRDEAFF
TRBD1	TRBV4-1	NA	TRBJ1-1	TGCGCCAGCAGCACCCAGGGGGGTAACACTGAAGCTTTCTTT	CASSTQGGNTEAFF
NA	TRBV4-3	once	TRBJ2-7	TGCGCCAGCAGCCAAGATCTTACGGGTTACGAGCAGTACTTC	CASSQDLTGYEQYF